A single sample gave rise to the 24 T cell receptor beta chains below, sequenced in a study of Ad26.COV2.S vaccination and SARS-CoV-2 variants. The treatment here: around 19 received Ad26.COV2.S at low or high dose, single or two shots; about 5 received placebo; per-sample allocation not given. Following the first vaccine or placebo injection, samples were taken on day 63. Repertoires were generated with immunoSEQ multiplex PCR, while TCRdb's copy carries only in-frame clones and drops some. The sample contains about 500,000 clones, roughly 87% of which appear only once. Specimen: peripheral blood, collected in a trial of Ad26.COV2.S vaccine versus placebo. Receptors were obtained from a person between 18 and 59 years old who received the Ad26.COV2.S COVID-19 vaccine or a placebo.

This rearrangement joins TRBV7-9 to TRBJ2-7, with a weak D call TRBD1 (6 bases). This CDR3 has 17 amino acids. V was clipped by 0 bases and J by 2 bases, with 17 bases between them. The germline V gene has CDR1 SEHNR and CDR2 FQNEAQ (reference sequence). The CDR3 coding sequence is TGTGCCAGCAGCTTAGCGTTTGGCAGAGGGGGAACCTACGAGCAGTACTTC. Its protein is CASSLAFGRGGTYEQYF.

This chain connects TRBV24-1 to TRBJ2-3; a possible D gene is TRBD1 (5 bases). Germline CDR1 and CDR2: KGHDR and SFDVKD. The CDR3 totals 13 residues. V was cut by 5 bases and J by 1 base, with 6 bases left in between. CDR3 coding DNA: TGTGCCACCAGTGTGACAGGCACAGATACGCAGTATTTT. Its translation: CATSVTGTDTQYF.

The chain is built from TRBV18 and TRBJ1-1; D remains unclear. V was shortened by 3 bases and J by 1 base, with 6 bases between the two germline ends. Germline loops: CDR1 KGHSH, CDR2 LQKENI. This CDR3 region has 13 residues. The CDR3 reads CASSPIGNTEAFF. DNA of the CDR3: TGTGCCAGCTCACCGATAGGGAACACTGAAGCTTTCTTT.

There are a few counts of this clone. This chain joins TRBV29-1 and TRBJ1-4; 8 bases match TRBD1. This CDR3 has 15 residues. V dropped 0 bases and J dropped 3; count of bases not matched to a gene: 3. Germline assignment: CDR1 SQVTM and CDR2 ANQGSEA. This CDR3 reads CSVEDPTGANEKLFF. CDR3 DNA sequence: TGCAGCGTTGAAGATCCGACAGGGGCTAATGAAAAACTGTTTTTT.

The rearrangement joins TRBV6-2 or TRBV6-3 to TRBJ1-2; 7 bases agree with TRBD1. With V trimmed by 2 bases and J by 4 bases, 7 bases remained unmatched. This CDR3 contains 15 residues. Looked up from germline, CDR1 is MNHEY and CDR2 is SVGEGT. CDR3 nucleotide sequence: TGTGCCAGCAGTTACGGGACAGCTCAGCCCTATGGCTACACCTTC. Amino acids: CASSYGTAQPYGYTF.

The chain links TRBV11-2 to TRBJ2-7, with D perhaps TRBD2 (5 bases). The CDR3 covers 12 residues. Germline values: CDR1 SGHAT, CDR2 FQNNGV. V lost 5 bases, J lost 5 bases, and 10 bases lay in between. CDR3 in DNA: TGTGCCAGCAGCCCGGGGAACCACGAGCAGTACTTC. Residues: CASSPGNHEQYF.

The CDR3 is CASSLGAKSYGYTF. The CDR3 region has the DNA TGTGCCAGCAGCCTAGGGGCGAAGAGCTATGGCTACACCTTC. V is TRBV7-9 and J is TRBJ1-2; TRBD1 is a possible D gene (5 bases). Germline CDR1 reads SEHNR; CDR2 reads FQNEAQ (reference sequence). The CDR3 covers 14 residues. V lost 5 bases, J lost 4 bases, and 14 bases lay in between.

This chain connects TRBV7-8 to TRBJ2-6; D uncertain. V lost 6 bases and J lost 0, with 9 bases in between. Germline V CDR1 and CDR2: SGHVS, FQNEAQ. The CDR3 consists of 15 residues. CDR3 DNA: TGTGCCAGCAGTCAACAGAGCTCTGGGGCCAACGTCCTGACTTTC. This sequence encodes CASSQQSSGANVLTF.

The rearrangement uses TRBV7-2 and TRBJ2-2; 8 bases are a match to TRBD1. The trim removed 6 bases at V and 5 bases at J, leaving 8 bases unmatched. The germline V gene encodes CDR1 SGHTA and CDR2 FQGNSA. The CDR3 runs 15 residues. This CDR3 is CASSTTGGLTGELFF. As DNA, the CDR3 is TGTGCCAGCAGTACTACAGGGGGTCTAACCGGGGAGCTGTTTTTT.

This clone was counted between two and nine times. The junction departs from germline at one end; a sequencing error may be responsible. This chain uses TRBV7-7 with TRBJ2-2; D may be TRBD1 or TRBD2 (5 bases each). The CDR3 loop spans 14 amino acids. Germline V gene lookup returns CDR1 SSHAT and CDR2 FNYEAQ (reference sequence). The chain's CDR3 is CASSLAQGVGELFF. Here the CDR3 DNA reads TGTGCTAGCAGCCTAGCCCAGGGCGTGGGGGAGCTGTTTTTT. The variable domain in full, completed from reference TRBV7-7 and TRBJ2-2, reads GAGVSQSPRYKVTKRGQDVTLRCDPISSHATLYWYQQALGQGPEFLTYFNYEAQPDKSGLPSDRFSAERPEGSISTLTIQRTEQRDSAMYRCASSLAQGVGELFFGEGSRLTVL.

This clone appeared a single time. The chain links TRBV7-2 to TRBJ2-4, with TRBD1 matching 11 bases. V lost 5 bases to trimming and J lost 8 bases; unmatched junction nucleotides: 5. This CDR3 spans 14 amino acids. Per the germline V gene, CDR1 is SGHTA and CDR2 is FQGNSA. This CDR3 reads CASSIGTGGDIQYF. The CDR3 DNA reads TGTGCCAGCAGCATCGGGACAGGGGGAGACATTCAGTACTTC.

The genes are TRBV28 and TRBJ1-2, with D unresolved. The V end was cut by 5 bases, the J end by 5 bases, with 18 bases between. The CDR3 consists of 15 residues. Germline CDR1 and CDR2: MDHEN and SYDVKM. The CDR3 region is CASSDPTVRPYGYTF. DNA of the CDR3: TGTGCCAGCAGTGATCCGACCGTTCGGCCGTATGGCTACACCTTC.

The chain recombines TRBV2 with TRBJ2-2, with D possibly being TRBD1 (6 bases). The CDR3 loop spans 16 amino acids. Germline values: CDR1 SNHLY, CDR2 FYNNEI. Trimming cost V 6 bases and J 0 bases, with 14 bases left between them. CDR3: CASRGDRIANTGELFF. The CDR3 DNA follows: TGTGCCAGCAGGGGCGACAGGATCGCGAACACCGGGGAGCTGTTTTTT.

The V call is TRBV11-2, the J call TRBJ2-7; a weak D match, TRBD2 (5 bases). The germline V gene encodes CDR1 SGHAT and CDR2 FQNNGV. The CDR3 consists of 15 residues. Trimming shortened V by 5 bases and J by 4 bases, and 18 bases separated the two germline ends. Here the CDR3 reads CASSPELRGDYEQYF. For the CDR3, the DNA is TGTGCCAGCAGCCCTGAGCTTCGGGGAGATTACGAGCAGTACTTC.

CDR3 nucleotide sequence: TGCGCCAGCAGCCAAGCCCAGGGTAATCGCTACACCTTC. Translated, it gives CASSQAQGNRYTF. V usage is TRBV4-1 and J usage is TRBJ1-2; TRBD1 is a possible D gene (5 bases). CDR1 and CDR2 from the germline V gene are MGHRA and YSYEKL. The CDR3 is made up of 13 amino acids. V was cut by 1 base and J by 9 bases, with 12 bases left in between.

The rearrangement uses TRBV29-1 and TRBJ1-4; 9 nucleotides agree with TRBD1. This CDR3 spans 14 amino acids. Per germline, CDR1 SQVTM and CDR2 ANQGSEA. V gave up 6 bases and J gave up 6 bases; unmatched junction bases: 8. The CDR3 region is CSVLPGQGDEKLFF. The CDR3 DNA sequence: TGCAGCGTCCTTCCGGGACAGGGTGATGAAAAACTGTTTTTT.

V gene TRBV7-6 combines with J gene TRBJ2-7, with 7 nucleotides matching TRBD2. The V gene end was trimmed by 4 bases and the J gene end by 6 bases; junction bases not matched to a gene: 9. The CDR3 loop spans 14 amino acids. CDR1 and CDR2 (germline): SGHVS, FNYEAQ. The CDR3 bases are TGTGCCAGCAGCTGGGCCGGGACTACCGCCGAGCAGTACTTC. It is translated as CASSWAGTTAEQYF.

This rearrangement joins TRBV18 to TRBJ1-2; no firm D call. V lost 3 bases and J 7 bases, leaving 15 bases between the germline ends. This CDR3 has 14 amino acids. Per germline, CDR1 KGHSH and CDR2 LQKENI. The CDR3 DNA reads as TGTGCCAGCTCACCCTCAGTCTTCGATGGTGGCTACACCTTC. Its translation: CASSPSVFDGGYTF.

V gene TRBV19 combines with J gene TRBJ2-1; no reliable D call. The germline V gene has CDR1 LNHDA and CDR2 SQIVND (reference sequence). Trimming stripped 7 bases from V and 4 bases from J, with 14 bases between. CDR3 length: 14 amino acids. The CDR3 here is CASTRNPSYNEQFF. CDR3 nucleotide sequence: TGTGCCAGTACCCGTAACCCCTCATACAATGAGCAGTTCTTC.

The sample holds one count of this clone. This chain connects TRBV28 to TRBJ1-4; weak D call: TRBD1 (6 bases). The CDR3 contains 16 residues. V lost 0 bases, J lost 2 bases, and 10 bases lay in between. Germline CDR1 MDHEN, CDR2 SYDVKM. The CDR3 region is CASSLWGGRTNEKLFF. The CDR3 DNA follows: TGTGCCAGCAGTTTATGGGGGGGGCGGACTAATGAAAAACTGTTTTTT.

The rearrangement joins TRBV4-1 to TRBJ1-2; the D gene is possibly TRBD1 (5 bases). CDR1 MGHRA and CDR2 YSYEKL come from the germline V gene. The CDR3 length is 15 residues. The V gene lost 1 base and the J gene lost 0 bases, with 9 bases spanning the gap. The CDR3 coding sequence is TGCGCCAGCAGCCAAGTGGGGGGTTCTAACTATGGCTACACCTTC. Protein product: CASSQVGGSNYGYTF.

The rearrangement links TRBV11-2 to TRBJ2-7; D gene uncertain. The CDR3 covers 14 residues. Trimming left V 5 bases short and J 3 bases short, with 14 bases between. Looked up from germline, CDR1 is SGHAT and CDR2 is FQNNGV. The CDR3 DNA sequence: TGTGCCAGCAGCCCGGCCGGGCGGTTCTACGAGCAGTACTTC. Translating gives CASSPAGRFYEQYF.

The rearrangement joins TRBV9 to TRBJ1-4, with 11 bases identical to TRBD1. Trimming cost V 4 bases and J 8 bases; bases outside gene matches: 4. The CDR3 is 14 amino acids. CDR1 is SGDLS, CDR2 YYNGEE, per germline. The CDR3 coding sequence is TGTGCCAGCAGCTTTGGGACAGGGGGAGAAAAACTGTTTTTT. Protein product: CASSFGTGGEKLFF.

CDR3 in amino acids: CASSPRDRVFQNTGELFF. The CDR3 region has the DNA TGTGCCAGCTCACCCCGGGACAGGGTCTTCCAGAACACCGGGGAGCTGTTTTTT. This sequence joins TRBV18 and TRBJ2-2; 9 bases align to TRBD1. The CDR3 has 18 amino acids. Looked up from germline, CDR1 is KGHSH and CDR2 is LQKENI. V dropped 3 bases and J dropped 1; count of bases not matched to a gene: 9.